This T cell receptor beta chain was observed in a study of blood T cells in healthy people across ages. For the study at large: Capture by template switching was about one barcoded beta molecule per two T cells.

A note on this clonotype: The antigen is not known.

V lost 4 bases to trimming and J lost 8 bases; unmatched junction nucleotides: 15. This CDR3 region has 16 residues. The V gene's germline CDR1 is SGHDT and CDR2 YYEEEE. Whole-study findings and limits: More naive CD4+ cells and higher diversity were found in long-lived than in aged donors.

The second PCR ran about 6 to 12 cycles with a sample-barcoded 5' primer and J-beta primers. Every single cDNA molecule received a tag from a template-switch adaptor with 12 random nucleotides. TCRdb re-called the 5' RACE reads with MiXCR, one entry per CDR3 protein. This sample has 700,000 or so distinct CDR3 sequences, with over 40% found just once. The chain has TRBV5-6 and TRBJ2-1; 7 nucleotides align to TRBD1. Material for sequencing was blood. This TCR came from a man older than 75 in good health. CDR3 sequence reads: CASSRRIWPTGDEQFF. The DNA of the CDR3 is TGTGCCAGCAGCCGTCGGATATGGCCCACAGGGGATGAGCAGTTCTTC.